Shown below are 30 T cell receptor beta chains from a single sample sequenced in a study of T cells in localized non-small cell lung cancer (dated by TCRdb to 2018 to 2021). Library preparation employed the immunoSEQ multiplex PCR assay. TCRdb stores this immuneACCESS table with in-frame sequences only. Part of the clones is absent; in the studies checked, under half of the shortfall reflects unresolved V genes, and no reason is known for the rest. For this sample there are about 30,000 clones; 94% appear just once. The top ten clones comprise less than 0.8% of the sample. Sample: peripheral blood, taken before any cancer treatment. The receptors shown here come from a woman aged 35 to 75 with stage I lung adenocarcinoma.

This rearrangement joins TRBV4-3 to TRBJ2-3; D is ambiguous. Germline V lookup: CDR1 LGHNA, CDR2 YSLEER. The CDR3 runs 13 residues. V lost 0 bases and J 6 bases, leaving 7 bases between the germline ends. Written as DNA, the CDR3 is TGCGCCAGCAGCCAAGATCCACGCGATACGCAGTATTTT. This gives the protein CASSQDPRDTQYF.

V usage is TRBV7-2 and J usage is TRBJ2-3; D is unresolved. V lost 5 bases and J lost 6, with 6 bases in between. Germline-derived CDR1 and CDR2 are SGHTA and FQGNSA. The CDR3 spans 11 residues. The CDR3 loop is CASSPRDTQYF. CDR3 bases: TGTGCCAGCAGCCCCAGGGATACGCAGTATTTT.

The chain links TRBV11-2 to TRBJ2-5; a possible D gene is TRBD2 (6 bases). This CDR3 comprises 13 residues. Trimming cost V 5 bases and J 1 base, with 8 bases left between them. Germline values: CDR1 SGHAT, CDR2 FQNNGV. The CDR3 spells CASSGGLQETQYF. The CDR3 nucleotides are TGTGCCAGCAGCGGGGGACTCCAAGAGACCCAGTACTTC.

The CDR3 DNA is TGTGCCAGCAGCTCGCCACTAGACGATACGCAGTATTTT. Its protein product is CASSSPLDDTQYF. V usage is TRBV7-2 and J usage is TRBJ2-3; D perhaps matches TRBD2 (5 bases). The CDR3 has 13 amino acids. Between the trimmed V and J ends, which lost 4 bases and 6 bases, there was a span of 11 bases. Germline lookup yields CDR1 SGHTA and CDR2 FQGNSA. Based on the CDR3 plus reference TRBV7-2 and TRBJ2-3, the full variable domain is GAGVSQSPSNKVTEKGKDVELRCDPISGHTALYWYRQSLGQGLEFLIYFQGNSAPDKSGLPSDRFSAERTGGSVSTLTIQRTQQEDSAVYLCASSSPLDDTQYFGPGTRLTVL.

The chain is built from TRBV7-2 and TRBJ1-6, with 7 positions matching TRBD1. V was clipped by 1 base and J by 9 bases; unmatched bases: 15. Germline V gene lookup returns CDR1 SGHTA and CDR2 FQGNSA. CDR3 length: 18 residues. This chain's CDR3 is CASSLVMVQGGRGSPLHF. The CDR3 DNA is TGTGCCAGCAGCTTAGTTATGGTTCAGGGGGGGCGGGGTTCACCCCTCCACTTT.

The rearrangement uses TRBV7-3 and TRBJ2-2; D is uncertain. The V gene lost 4 bases and the J gene lost 0 bases, with 9 bases spanning the gap. The germline gives CDR1 SGHTA, CDR2 FQGTGA. The CDR3 extends over 15 amino acids. In DNA, the CDR3 is TGTGCCAGCAGCTGGAAGACACCGAACACCGGGGAGCTGTTTTTT. It specifies CASSWKTPNTGELFF. The full variable domain, completed using reference TRBV7-3 and TRBJ2-2, is GAGVSQTPSNKVTEKGKYVELRCDPISGHTALYWYRQSLGQGPEFLIYFQGTGAADDSGLPNDRFFAVRPEGSVSTLKIQRTERGDSAVYLCASSWKTPNTGELFFGEGSRLTVL.

The gene calls are TRBV7-3 and TRBJ2-1; D not resolved. Trimming shortened V by 3 bases and J by 0 bases, and 9 bases separated the two germline ends. CDR1 is SGHTA and CDR2 is FQGTGA in the germline V gene. The CDR3 runs to 15 residues. In nucleotides, the CDR3 is TGTGCCAGCAGCTTCTCCTCCCGCTCCTACAATGAGCAGTTCTTC. Translated: CASSFSSRSYNEQFF.

The chain carries TRBV19 and TRBJ2-5, with TRBD1 identical over 11 bases. The germline V gene encodes CDR1 LNHDA and CDR2 SQIVND (reference sequence). Trimming cost V 3 bases and J 5 bases; bases outside gene matches: 8. The CDR3 is 16 amino acids. In DNA form, the CDR3 reads TGTGCCAGTAGTATGGTCGGGACAGGGGGGACGGAGACCCAGTACTTC. It codes for CASSMVGTGGTETQYF.

The chain has TRBV2 and TRBJ2-3, with 8 bases lining up with TRBD1. J gave up 1 base and V 5 bases, and 5 bases lay outside the gene matches. Looked up from germline, CDR1 is SNHLY and CDR2 is FYNNEI. The CDR3 has 15 amino acids. The CDR3 DNA is TGTGCCAGCAGTCCAGGGGGCGTGCGCACAGATACGCAGTATTTT. The encoded protein is CASSPGGVRTDTQYF.

This chain uses TRBV15 with TRBJ2-7; no firm D call. This CDR3 spans 12 amino acids. In germline, CDR1 is LNHNV, CDR2 YYDKDF (reference sequence). The V end was cut by 0 bases, the J end by 3 bases, with 3 bases between. CDR3 coding DNA: TGTGCCACCAGCAGAGATCGCTACGAGCAGTACTTC. Its protein product is CATSRDRYEQYF.

The chain joins TRBV7-9 to TRBJ1-1; D is undetermined. Trimming removed 3 bases from V and 4 bases from J, with 3 bases in between. Germline V gene data show CDR1 as SEHNR and CDR2 as FQNEAQ (reference sequence). This CDR3 has 11 amino acids. CDR3 region: CASSFATEAFF. In DNA form, the CDR3 reads TGTGCCAGCAGCTTCGCCACTGAAGCTTTCTTT.

CDR3 sequence reads: CSVTRDLSPADYGYTF. The CDR3 nucleotides read TGCAGCGTTACCCGGGACCTCTCCCCGGCGGACTATGGCTACACCTTC. V usage is TRBV29-1 and J usage is TRBJ1-2, with a tentative D call TRBD1 (5 bases). CDR3 length: 16 amino acids. Germline V gives CDR1 SQVTM, CDR2 ANQGSEA. The germline V and J ends were trimmed by 5 bases and 3 bases, with 22 bases remaining between them.

The chain combines TRBV4-3 with TRBJ1-2; no clear D gene. The germline CDR1 and CDR2 sequences are LGHNA and YSLEER. Trimming stripped 1 base from V and 5 bases from J, with 14 bases between. The CDR3 covers 15 residues. The chain's CDR3 is CASSQGAAHRYGYTF. The CDR3, as DNA: TGCGCCAGCAGCCAAGGGGCAGCCCATCGATATGGCTACACCTTC.

This sequence joins TRBV11-2 and TRBJ1-2, with TRBD1 matching 8 bases. Germline values: CDR1 SGHAT, CDR2 FQNNGV. CDR3 length: 15 amino acids. V shed 4 bases and J 4 bases; nucleotides not matched to a gene: 8. CDR3 loop: CASSSRDRGAYGYTF. Here the CDR3 DNA reads TGTGCCAGCAGCTCCCGCGACAGGGGAGCCTATGGCTACACCTTC. The full variable domain, rest sourced from reference TRBV11-2 and TRBJ1-2, is EAGVAQSPRYKIIEKRQSVAFWCNPISGHATLYWYQQILGQGPKLLIQFQNNGVVDDSQLPKDRFSAERLKGVDSTLKIQPAKLEDSAVYLCASSSRDRGAYGYTFGSGTRLTVV.

The rearrangement links TRBV14 to TRBJ2-2; possible D gene TRBD1, 5 bases. The V end was cut by 4 bases, the J end by 8 bases, with 11 bases between. Germline V lookup: CDR1 SGHDN, CDR2 FVKESK. This CDR3 region has 13 residues. Here the CDR3 reads CASSPRVSGELFF. CDR3 coding DNA: TGTGCCAGCAGCCCCAGGGTTTCGGGGGAGCTGTTTTTT. The entire variable domain, with the rest obtained from reference TRBV14 and TRBJ2-2, is as follows: EAGVTQFPSHSVIEKGQTVTLRCDPISGHDNLYWYRRVMGKEIKFLLHFVKESKQDESGMPNNRFLAERTGGTYSTLKVQPAELEDSGVYFCASSPRVSGELFFGEGSRLTVL.

This rearrangement joins TRBV7-6 to TRBJ1-2; 10 bases line up with TRBD1. Trimming took 4 bases from V and 7 from J; bases not matched to a gene: 9. From germline, CDR1 is SGHVS and CDR2 FNYEAQ. The CDR3 has 15 amino acids. CDR3: CASSSRQGATGGYTF. In nucleotides, the CDR3 is TGTGCCAGCAGCTCCAGACAGGGGGCTACGGGTGGCTACACCTTC.

The chain combines TRBV5-8 with TRBJ1-5; D is unclear. Germline loops: CDR1 SGHTS, CDR2 YDEGEE. The CDR3 runs 16 residues. V was cut by 0 bases and J by 2 bases, with 12 bases left in between. The CDR3 sequence is CASSLGAVRGNQPQHF. In DNA form, the CDR3 reads TGTGCCAGCAGCTTGGGAGCGGTGAGGGGCAATCAGCCCCAGCATTTT.

The chain couples TRBV19 to TRBJ1-6; D is uncertain. The CDR3 runs to 16 residues. Germline CDR1 is LNHDA and CDR2 is SQIVND (reference sequence). V was clipped by 0 bases and J by 7 bases, with 13 bases between them. The CDR3 DNA reads TGTGCCAGTAGTATAGATCGTAACAGACTCAATTCACCCCTCCACTTT. It translates to CASSIDRNRLNSPLHF.

This chain joins TRBV9 and TRBJ2-7; 8 nucleotides match TRBD2. The germline V gene has CDR1 SGDLS and CDR2 YYNGEE. The CDR3 is 16 amino acids. The V and J ends lost 4 bases and 3 bases, in that order; junction bases with no gene match: 12. In DNA form, the CDR3 reads TGTGCCAGCAGCCCCAGAGGGCGGGGGGCCTACTACGAGCAGTACTTC. The encoded protein is CASSPRGRGAYYEQYF.

The rearrangement joins TRBV5-1 to TRBJ2-3, with 8 nucleotides matching TRBD2. V shed 2 bases and J 3 bases; nucleotides not matched to a gene: 5. The CDR3 spans 15 residues. The germline gives CDR1 SGHRS, CDR2 YFSETQ. The DNA of the CDR3 is TGCGCCAGCAGCTTCGGGGTAGCGGGGACAGATACGCAGTATTTT. Translation gives CASSFGVAGTDTQYF.

The chain carries TRBV7-2 and TRBJ2-4, with 10 bases identical to TRBD2. The V segment lost 8 bases and the J segment 4 bases; nucleotides outside the gene matches: 5. Germline V gene sequence: CDR1 SGHTA, CDR2 FQGNSA. The CDR3 is 14 residues long. CDR3 coding DNA: TGTGCCAGCCGAGCGGGGGGGCCGAAAAACATTCAGTACTTC. It specifies CASRAGGPKNIQYF.

The chain has TRBV6-5 and TRBJ1-4, with unresolved D. The CDR3 has 13 residues. The V and J ends lost 2 bases and 8 bases respectively, with 9 bases between them. Germline V gene data show CDR1 as MNHEY and CDR2 as SVGAGI. CDR3 nucleotide sequence: TGTGCCAGCAGTTACCCAGACTGGGAAAAACTGTTTTTT. Translation gives CASSYPDWEKLFF.

The gene calls are TRBV18 and TRBJ2-1; TRBD2 agrees at 8 bases. The trim removed 5 bases at V and 9 bases at J, leaving 15 bases unmatched. The CDR3 runs 16 residues. Germline CDR1 and CDR2: KGHSH and LQKENI. CDR3 sequence reads: CASSTLAGRAGGEQFF. The CDR3 region has the DNA TGTGCCAGCTCAACCTTAGCGGGGAGGGCTGGAGGTGAGCAGTTCTTC.

This clone appeared once. The rearrangement links TRBV9 to TRBJ1-5, with D possibly matching TRBD1 (5 bases). This CDR3 comprises 15 residues. Trimming cost V 2 bases and J 5 bases, with 14 bases left between them. CDR1 SGDLS and CDR2 YYNGEE come from the germline V gene. In DNA, the CDR3 is TGTGCCAGCAGCGTCACGGGGGAGGGGTATCAGCCCCAGCATTTT. Translated: CASSVTGEGYQPQHF.

The rearrangement joins TRBV29-1 to TRBJ2-7; 9 bases align to TRBD1. With 1 base clipped from V and 0 bases from J, the junction kept 7 bases outside the gene matches. The CDR3 loop spans 16 amino acids. Germline CDR1 reads SQVTM; CDR2 reads ANQGSEA. CDR3 residues: CSVEGTGTGNSYEQYF. CDR3 DNA: TGCAGCGTTGAAGGGACCGGGACAGGGAACTCCTACGAGCAGTACTTC.

The V gene is TRBV11-1, the J gene TRBJ1-1, with D unresolved. Per the germline V gene, CDR1 is SGHAT and CDR2 is FQDESV (reference sequence). The CDR3 consists of 16 residues. Trimming removed 5 bases from V and 9 bases from J, with 25 bases in between. The CDR3 DNA sequence: TGTGCCAGCAGCCCACGCTCCAGGCCAGGCGCCGGGCAAGCTTTCTTT. Its protein product is CASSPRSRPGAGQAFF.

The chain employs TRBV20-1 and TRBJ2-3; 9 bases agree with TRBD2. Germline V gene data show CDR1 as DFQATT and CDR2 as SNEGSKA (reference sequence). Losses at the gene ends were 4 bases for V and 8 bases for J; bases not matched to a gene: 1. The CDR3 has 11 amino acids. CDR3 sequence reads: CSAISGSTQYF. CDR3 in DNA: TGCAGTGCTATTAGCGGGAGTACGCAGTATTTT.

This sequence joins TRBV7-2 and TRBJ2-1, with TRBD2 matching 15 bases. The J segment lost 3 bases and the V segment lost 2 bases, leaving 8 bases of the junction unmatched. In germline, CDR1 is SGHTA, CDR2 FQGNSA. The CDR3 runs to 19 residues. The CDR3, as DNA: TGTGCCAGCAGCTTAAGGGGACTAGCGGGGGGCCTTCTCTACAATGAGCAGTTCTTC. Amino acids: CASSLRGLAGGLLYNEQFF. The entire variable domain, with the rest obtained from reference TRBV7-2 and TRBJ2-1, is as follows: GAGVSQSPSNKVTEKGKDVELRCDPISGHTALYWYRQSLGQGLEFLIYFQGNSAPDKSGLPSDRFSAERTGGSVSTLTIQRTQQEDSAVYLCASSLRGLAGGLLYNEQFFGPGTRLTVL.

This chain connects TRBV7-9 to TRBJ2-6, with a possible D match to TRBD2 (6 bases). The CDR3 is made up of 18 amino acids. Germline V gene sequence: CDR1 SEHNR, CDR2 FQNEAQ (reference sequence). Trimming shortened V by 6 bases and J by 0 bases, and 18 bases separated the two germline ends. Written as DNA, the CDR3 is TGTGCCAGCAGTCCCAGGGTTAGCGGCAGCTCTGGGGCCAACGTCCTGACTTTC. Amino acids: CASSPRVSGSSGANVLTF.

This chain uses TRBV7-2 with TRBJ1-4; D not resolved. This CDR3 contains 14 residues. Germline assignment: CDR1 SGHTA and CDR2 FQGNSA. Trimming pared 3 bases from V and 6 bases from J, leaving 11 bases between. CDR3 sequence: CASSFRADYEKLFF. The DNA of the CDR3 is TGTGCCAGCAGCTTTAGGGCAGATTATGAAAAACTGTTTTTT.